The subject of this entry is one T cell receptor beta chain. TCRdb's copy holds only in-frame clones and misses some; the assay was immunoSEQ multiplex PCR. The table lists tens of thousands of clones, over 85% of them singletons. These data originate in a study of T cell changes during pregnancy in multiple sclerosis. Germline V lookup: CDR1 LGHNA, CDR2 YNFKEQ. The CDR3 length is 14 residues. With 6 bases removed from V and 1 base from J, the gap between germline ends came to 9 bases. The specimen was peripheral blood, collected in the second trimester of pregnancy. This clonotype was sampled from a female donor in good health, enrolled as a control in a pregnancy study. The rearrangement joins TRBV4-2 to TRBJ2-2; D uncertain. The CDR3 reads CASRADKNTGELFF. The CDR3 bases are TGTGCCAGCAGGGCTGACAAGAACACCGGGGAGCTGTTTTTT.